This TCR beta chain originates from a study of neurological immune-mediated disorders. Study details: Multiple sclerosis patients numbering about 34 comprised roughly 30 relapsing-remitting and 3 secondary progressive patients. Points from the study as a whole: The highest TCR clonal expansion occurred in HTLV-1-associated myelopathy; multiple sclerosis fell below healthy controls.

Ten or more counts support this clonotype. The antigen remains undetermined. Via MiXCR, TCRdb re-called the 5' RACE reads, giving one row per CDR3 protein. The sample carries roughly 90,000 distinct CDR3 sequences, 3% to 4.5% recorded once. The germline gives CDR1 DFQATT, CDR2 SNEGSKA (reference sequence). Trimming stripped 6 bases from V and 1 base from J, with 10 bases between. This CDR3 region has 12 residues. This sequence joins TRBV20-1 and TRBJ2-7; D gene unclear. Sequenced sample: PBMCs. The sequence was collected from a woman in her forties or fifties with multiple sclerosis. Here the CDR3 reads CSADGRSYEQYF. CDR3 nucleotide sequence: TGCAGTGCGGACGGTAGGTCCTACGAGCAGTACTTC.